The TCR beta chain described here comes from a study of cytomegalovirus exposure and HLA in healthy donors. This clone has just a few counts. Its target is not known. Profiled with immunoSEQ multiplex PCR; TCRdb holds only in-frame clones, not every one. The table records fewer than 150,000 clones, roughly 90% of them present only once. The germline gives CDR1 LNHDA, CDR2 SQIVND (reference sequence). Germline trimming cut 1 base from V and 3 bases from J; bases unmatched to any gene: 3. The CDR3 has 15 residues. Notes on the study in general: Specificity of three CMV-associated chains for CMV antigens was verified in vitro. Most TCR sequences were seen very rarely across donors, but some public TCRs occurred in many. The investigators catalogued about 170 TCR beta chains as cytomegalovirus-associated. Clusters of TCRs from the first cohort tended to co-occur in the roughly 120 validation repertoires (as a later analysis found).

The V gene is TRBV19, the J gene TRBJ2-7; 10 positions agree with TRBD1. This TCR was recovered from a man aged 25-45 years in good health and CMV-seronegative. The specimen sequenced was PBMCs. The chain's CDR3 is CASSIAGTGVYEQYF. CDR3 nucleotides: TGTGCCAGTAGTATAGCCGGGACAGGGGTCTACGAGCAGTACTTC.